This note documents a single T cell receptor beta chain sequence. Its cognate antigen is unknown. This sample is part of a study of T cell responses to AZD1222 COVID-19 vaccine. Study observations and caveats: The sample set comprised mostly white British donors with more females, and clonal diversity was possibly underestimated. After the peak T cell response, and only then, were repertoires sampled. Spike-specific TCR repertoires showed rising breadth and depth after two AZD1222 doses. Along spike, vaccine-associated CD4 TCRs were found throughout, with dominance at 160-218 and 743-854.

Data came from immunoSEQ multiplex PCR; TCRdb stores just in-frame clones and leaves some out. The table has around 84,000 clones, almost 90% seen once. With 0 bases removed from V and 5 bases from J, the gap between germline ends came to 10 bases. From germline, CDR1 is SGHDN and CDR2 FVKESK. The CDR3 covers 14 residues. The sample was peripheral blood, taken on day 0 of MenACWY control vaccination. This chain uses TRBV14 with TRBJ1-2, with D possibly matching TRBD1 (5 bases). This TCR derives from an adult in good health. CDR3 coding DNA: TGTGCCAGCAGCCAAGAGAGGGGACCGTATGGCTACACCTTC. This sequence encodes CASSQERGPYGYTF.